The 32 T cell receptor beta chains reported below all come from one sample, sequenced in a study of radiation and T cells in renal cell carcinoma. Measured with immunoSEQ multiplex PCR; TCRdb has only the in-frame clones, and not every one. The sample includes tens of thousands of clones, about 80% of them seen just once. Documented time point: blood 2 weeks post-SBRT. As for treatment: 15 Gy SBRT to primary tumor, nephrectomy 4 weeks later. Sequences were derived from blood, sampled from a patient whose treatment included radiotherapy and nephrectomy. These receptors were collected from a man between 60 and 75 years old with renal cell carcinoma.

This chain links TRBV12-5 with TRBJ1-1; 9 nucleotides line up with TRBD1. Looked up from germline, CDR1 is LGHNT and CDR2 is FRNRAP. There are 16 residues in the CDR3. Losses at the gene ends were 5 bases for V and 4 bases for J; bases not matched to a gene: 11. The CDR3 region is CASGARQGDERTEAFF. The CDR3 DNA is TGTGCTAGTGGTGCTAGACAGGGGGATGAGCGCACTGAAGCTTTCTTT.

This chain joins TRBV11-3 and TRBJ1-1; maybe TRBD1 (6 bases). In germline, CDR1 is SGHNT, CDR2 YENEEA. The CDR3 is made up of 15 amino acids. The germline V and J ends were trimmed by 5 bases and 3 bases, with 16 bases remaining between them. This CDR3 reads CASSPGDTGDTEAFF. The CDR3 coding sequence is TGTGCCAGCAGCCCCGGGGACACCGGGGACACTGAAGCTTTCTTT.

V usage is TRBV19 and J usage is TRBJ1-5; 11 bases are a match to TRBD1. Trimming took 9 bases from V and 7 from J; bases not matched to a gene: 8. The CDR3 has 14 residues. Germline CDR1 is LNHDA and CDR2 is SQIVND (reference sequence). As DNA, the CDR3 is TGTGCCAGCAACGGACAGGGGGCAGGCCAGCCCCAGCATTTT. Its translation: CASNGQGAGQPQHF.

The genes are TRBV2 and TRBJ2-7; a weak D match, TRBD2 (5 bases). This CDR3 has 13 amino acids. V lost 6 bases to trimming and J lost 3 bases, with 12 bases between them. Germline V gives CDR1 SNHLY, CDR2 FYNNEI. CDR3 loop: CASSPTTDYEQYV. The CDR3 DNA reads as TGTGCCAGCAGCCCGACTACAGACTACGAGCAGTACGTC.

The sample holds a few counts of this clone. J is TRBJ2-1 and V is TRBV19; 13 bases are a match to TRBD2. With V trimmed by 2 bases and J by 7 bases, 2 bases remained unmatched. Germline V gene lookup returns CDR1 LNHDA and CDR2 SQIVND (reference sequence). CDR3 size: 15 residues. CDR3 in DNA: TGTGCCAGTAGTATAAGGACTAGCGGGAGTAATGAGCAGTTCTTC. Encoded protein: CASSIRTSGSNEQFF.

This chain joins TRBV5-4 and TRBJ2-5; TRBD2 matches 8 bases. The CDR3 runs to 14 residues. From germline, CDR1 is SGHNT and CDR2 YYREEE (reference sequence). The V gene end was trimmed by 3 bases and the J gene end by 2 bases; junction bases not matched to a gene: 3. The CDR3 sequence is CASSSGGRQETQYF. The CDR3 nucleotides read TGTGCCAGCAGCTCGGGGGGGCGTCAAGAGACCCAGTACTTC.

The V gene is TRBV7-2, the J gene TRBJ1-2, with a weak D call TRBD1 (5 bases). Per germline, CDR1 SGHTA and CDR2 FQGNSA. The CDR3 runs 15 residues. Trimming took 2 bases from V and 3 from J, leaving 13 bases between them. The CDR3 is CASSLIAGLDYGYTF. DNA for the CDR3: TGTGCCAGCAGCTTAATAGCAGGGCTGGACTATGGCTACACCTTC.

The rearrangement uses TRBV19 and TRBJ1-3; D is ambiguous. Germline assignment: CDR1 LNHDA and CDR2 SQIVND (reference sequence). This CDR3 has 13 amino acids. Trimming pared 10 bases from V and 0 bases from J, leaving 10 bases between. The CDR3 protein is CATSTASGNTIYF. The CDR3 DNA reads as TGTGCCACCTCGACGGCCTCTGGAAACACCATATATTTT.

This clone was picked up one time. The J gene is TRBJ2-3, the V gene TRBV29-1; TRBD1 agrees at 7 bases. The trim removed 4 bases at V and 3 bases at J, leaving 13 bases unmatched. Germline V lookup: CDR1 SQVTM, CDR2 ANQGSEA. There are 16 residues in the CDR3. The CDR3 region is CSVGWTGLTGTDTQYF. The CDR3, as DNA: TGCAGCGTTGGGTGGACAGGCTTAACGGGGACAGATACGCAGTATTTT.

The chain recombines TRBV28 with TRBJ2-7; tentatively, D is TRBD1 (5 bases). Trimming took off 5 bases at V and 4 bases at J, with 21 bases between the two ends. The CDR3 loop spans 16 amino acids. Germline V gene data show CDR1 as MDHEN and CDR2 as SYDVKM. The CDR3 sequence: CASSKTPRAGWYEQYV. The CDR3 bases are TGTGCCAGCAGTAAAACGCCCCGGGCAGGGTGGTACGAGCAGTACGTC.

The chain combines TRBV27 with TRBJ1-1; D remains unclear. The germline V and J ends were trimmed by 5 bases and 0 bases, with 22 bases remaining between them. Germline V gene data show CDR1 as MNHEY and CDR2 as SMNVEV (reference sequence). The length of the CDR3 is 18 residues. DNA of the CDR3: TGTGCCAGCAGTCAAACCCGACCTGGAGAAGGCCTGAACACTGAAGCTTTCTTT. Amino acid sequence: CASSQTRPGEGLNTEAFF.

This clone has a handful of counts. The chain has TRBV11-2 and TRBJ1-1, with D possibly matching TRBD1 (6 bases). Germline V gene sequence: CDR1 SGHAT, CDR2 FQNNGV. This CDR3 has 17 residues. Trimming removed 3 bases at V and 7 bases at J, with 24 bases between. Written as DNA, the CDR3 is TGTGCCAGCAGCTTCACCGGGGGAGGCAGACAGGAAAGTGAAGCTTTCTTT. This encodes CASSFTGGGRQESEAFF.

The CDR3 sequence is CASSTTTQNYGDTEAFF. The CDR3 region has the DNA TGTGCCAGTAGTACAACGACACAGAACTACGGGGACACTGAAGCTTTCTTT. The rearrangement joins TRBV19 to TRBJ1-1; D unclear. Per germline, CDR1 LNHDA and CDR2 SQIVND (reference sequence). Trimming took off 4 bases at V and 3 bases at J, with 21 bases between the two ends. There are 17 residues in the CDR3.

This chain uses TRBV20-1 with TRBJ2-5; TRBD2 might be the D (5 bases). V was pared by 7 bases and J by 2 bases, with 8 bases between. The CDR3 consists of 11 residues. Germline CDR1 DFQATT, CDR2 SNEGSKA (reference sequence). CDR3 amino acids: CSVASQETQYF. The DNA of the CDR3 is TGCAGTGTAGCGTCACAAGAGACCCAGTACTTC.

The chain uses TRBV18 and TRBJ2-5; tentatively, D is TRBD1 (6 bases). Germline values: CDR1 KGHSH, CDR2 LQKENI. With 4 bases removed from V and 3 bases from J, the gap between germline ends came to 9 bases. The length of the CDR3 is 13 residues. CDR3 sequence: CASSLNREETQYF. The CDR3 coding sequence is TGTGCCAGCTCACTGAACAGGGAAGAGACCCAGTACTTC.

The genes are TRBV7-9 and TRBJ2-3; tentative D call: TRBD1 (5 bases). The CDR3 runs to 14 residues. Trimming shortened V by 1 base and J by 0 bases, and 5 bases separated the two germline ends. Germline V lookup: CDR1 SEHNR, CDR2 FQNEAQ (reference sequence). The CDR3 sequence is CASSLGQSTDTQYF. The CDR3 DNA is TGTGCCAGCAGCTTAGGACAGAGCACAGATACGCAGTATTTT. The whole variable domain, filled in from reference TRBV7-9 and TRBJ2-3, reads DTGVSQNPRHKITKRGQNVTFRCDPISEHNRLYWYRQTLGQGPEFLTYFQNEAQLEKSRLLSDRFSAERPKGSFSTLEIQRTEQGDSAMYLCASSLGQSTDTQYFGPGTRLTVL.

This sequence joins TRBV5-6 and TRBJ1-2; the D gene is possibly TRBD1 (5 bases). The germline V gene encodes CDR1 SGHDT and CDR2 YYEEEE. This CDR3 has 13 residues. Trimming shortened V by 3 bases and J by 3 bases, and 9 bases separated the two germline ends. As DNA, the CDR3 is TGTGCCAGCAGCTCGGACATATACTATGGCTACACCTTC. It codes for CASSSDIYYGYTF.

The table lists this clone with a few counts. This chain connects TRBV30 to TRBJ2-1; 8 bases are shared with TRBD1. The CDR3 is 14 residues long. Per the germline V gene, CDR1 is GTSNPN and CDR2 is SVGIG (reference sequence). V lost 3 bases, J lost 10 bases, and 11 bases stayed unmatched. The chain's CDR3 is CAWSPGQGWPEQFF. The CDR3 bases are TGTGCCTGGAGCCCCGGACAGGGTTGGCCCGAGCAGTTCTTC.

For the CDR3, the DNA is TGTGCCAGCAGCCAAGGGACCCTTCCCTATGGCTACACCTTC. Residues: CASSQGTLPYGYTF. The genes are TRBV14 and TRBJ1-2; D gene unclear. The V end was cut by 1 base, the J end by 4 bases, with 10 bases between. CDR1 is SGHDN and CDR2 is FVKESK in the germline V gene. The CDR3 length is 14 residues. The complete variable domain, with remaining parts taken from reference TRBV14 and TRBJ1-2, reads EAGVTQFPSHSVIEKGQTVTLRCDPISGHDNLYWYRRVMGKEIKFLLHFVKESKQDESGMPNNRFLAERTGGTYSTLKVQPAELEDSGVYFCASSQGTLPYGYTFGSGTRLTVV.

This clone was seen a single time. The CDR3 region has the DNA TGCGCCAGCAGCTTTGGTCGGAACGGGGGCACAGATACGCAGTATTTT. It translates to CASSFGRNGGTDTQYF. The chain is built from TRBV5-1 and TRBJ2-3; D may be TRBD2 (5 bases). The CDR3 length is 16 residues. From germline, CDR1 is SGHRS and CDR2 YFSETQ. V lost 2 bases, J lost 1 base, and 14 bases lay in between.

The V and J genes are TRBV4-2 and TRBJ1-5; no clear D gene. Germline lookup yields CDR1 LGHNA and CDR2 YNFKEQ. The CDR3 has 14 amino acids. V was clipped by 1 base and J by 4 bases, with 8 bases between them. CDR3 sequence reads: CASSQGAPNQPQHF. CDR3 nucleotides: TGTGCCAGCAGCCAAGGGGCCCCAAATCAGCCCCAGCATTTT.

The rearrangement joins TRBV2 to TRBJ2-5; 7 bases line up with TRBD1. The CDR3 has 11 amino acids. The ends lost 5 bases at V and 7 bases at J; junction bases unmatched: 1. The germline CDR1 and CDR2 sequences are SNHLY and FYNNEI. CDR3 DNA sequence: TGTGCCAGCAGTCGACAGGGGACCCAGTACTTC. This gives the protein CASSRQGTQYF. Full variable domain (missing parts from reference TRBV2 and TRBJ2-5): EPEVTQTPSHQVTQMGQEVILRCVPISNHLYFYWYRQILGQKVEFLVSFYNNEISEKSEIFDDQFSVERPDGSNFTLKIRSTKLEDSAMYFCASSRQGTQYFGPGTRLLVL.

This chain connects TRBV5-6 to TRBJ2-1; unclear D gene. The CDR3 has 12 residues. CDR1 SGHDT and CDR2 YYEEEE come from the germline V gene. Trimming removed 0 bases from V and 8 bases from J, with 6 bases in between. The CDR3 nucleotides are TGTGCCAGCAGCTTGGGGGCACATGAGCAGTTCTTC. Its protein is CASSLGAHEQFF. Using reference TRBV5-6 and TRBJ2-1 for the parts outside the CDR3, the full variable domain is DAGVTQSPTHLIKTRGQQVTLRCSPKSGHDTVSWYQQALGQGPQFIFQYYEEEERQRGNFPDRFSGHQFPNYSSELNVNALLLGDSALYLCASSLGAHEQFFGPGTRLTVL.

This clone was observed a handful of times. The V and J genes are TRBV15 and TRBJ2-3; TRBD2 agrees at 11 bases. This CDR3 contains 14 residues. Germline V lookup: CDR1 LNHNV, CDR2 YYDKDF (reference sequence). Trimming took 1 base from V and 6 from J; bases not matched to a gene: 0. The CDR3 DNA is TGTGCCACCAGCAGAGGGACTAGCGGGGATACGCAGTATTTT. It translates to CATSRGTSGDTQYF.

This clone was picked up a small number of times. This sequence joins TRBV29-1 and TRBJ1-1; D not certain. V dropped 5 bases and J dropped 0 bases, with 7 bases sitting between them. The CDR3 runs 12 residues. Germline V gene data show CDR1 as SQVTM and CDR2 as ANQGSEA. The CDR3 DNA reads as TGCAGCGTTTCCCATTTGAACACTGAAGCTTTCTTT. Protein product: CSVSHLNTEAFF.

This sequence joins TRBV27 and TRBJ2-3; 9 nucleotides align to TRBD2. V lost 4 bases, J lost 7 bases, and 9 bases stayed unmatched. There are 15 residues in the CDR3. Germline values: CDR1 MNHEY, CDR2 SMNVEV (reference sequence). DNA of the CDR3: TGTGCCAGCAGTTGGGGTGGCGGGGGGGCCTATACGCAGTATTTT. It encodes CASSWGGGGAYTQYF.

V usage is TRBV5-1 and J usage is TRBJ1-4, with 7 nucleotides matching TRBD1. V dropped 0 bases and J dropped 7; count of bases not matched to a gene: 12. The CDR3 runs to 17 residues. Germline values: CDR1 SGHRS, CDR2 YFSETQ. CDR3 amino acids: CASSLGGTTGLSEKLFF. The CDR3 DNA sequence: TGCGCCAGCAGCTTGGGCGGGACGACAGGGTTAAGTGAAAAACTGTTTTTT.

This rearrangement joins TRBV5-1 to TRBJ2-1, with D possibly TRBD2 on 6 matching bases. This CDR3 contains 16 residues. The V gene's germline CDR1 is SGHRS and CDR2 YFSETQ. The V end was cut by 1 base, the J end by 0 bases, with 11 bases between. The CDR3 DNA sequence: TGCGCCAGCAGCTTGCGCGGCGGGGACTCCTACAATGAGCAGTTCTTC. Its translation: CASSLRGGDSYNEQFF.

The chain has TRBV13 and TRBJ2-2; 8 bases match TRBD1. The CDR3 is made up of 15 amino acids. The V and J ends lost 5 bases and 4 bases, in that order; junction bases with no gene match: 6. The germline V gene has CDR1 PRHDT and CDR2 FYEKMQ (reference sequence). CDR3 nucleotide sequence: TGTGCCAGCAGCCATACCGACAGGGGCACCGGGGAGCTGTTTTTT. It codes for CASSHTDRGTGELFF.

The rearrangement links TRBV7-2 to TRBJ1-1; 7 nucleotides agree with TRBD1. The V gene's germline CDR1 is SGHTA and CDR2 FQGNSA. V lost 2 bases to trimming and J lost 0 bases; unmatched junction nucleotides: 12. CDR3 size: 18 residues. The CDR3 region has the DNA TGTGCCAGCAGCTTAAGGGGGGGAACAGGGGACTTGAACACTGAAGCTTTCTTT. As protein: CASSLRGGTGDLNTEAFF.

This rearrangement joins TRBV2 to TRBJ2-1; 7 bases fit TRBD2. The germline V gene encodes CDR1 SNHLY and CDR2 FYNNEI. This CDR3 is built from 15 residues. V gave up 6 bases and J gave up 0 bases; unmatched junction bases: 5. CDR3 in amino acids: CASRELALSYNEQFF. In DNA, the CDR3 is TGTGCCAGCAGGGAACTAGCGCTCTCCTACAATGAGCAGTTCTTC.

The chain has TRBV6-5 and TRBJ2-1; D ambiguous. Per the germline V gene, CDR1 is MNHEY and CDR2 is SVGAGI. CDR3 length: 14 residues. The V and J ends lost 8 bases and 0 bases respectively, with 11 bases between them. The CDR3 sequence is CASGSSSSYNEQFF. CDR3 sequence (DNA): TGTGCCAGCGGATCGTCCAGCTCCTACAATGAGCAGTTCTTC.